A single sample gave rise to the 25 T cell receptor beta chains below, sequenced in a study of Ad26.COV2.S vaccination and SARS-CoV-2 variants. Treatment in this sample: around 19 received Ad26.COV2.S at low or high dose, single or two shots; 5 received placebo; per-sample allocation not given. Sample collection was performed on day 63 after the first vaccine or placebo injection. Sequencing was performed with immunoSEQ multiplex PCR; in TCRdb, only in-frame clones are kept and a portion is missing. This table has about 480,000 clones, around nine tenths appearing once. The sequencing used peripheral blood, collected in a trial of Ad26.COV2.S vaccine versus placebo. All receptors derive from a person between 18 and 65 years old who received the Ad26.COV2.S COVID-19 vaccine or a placebo.

The V call is TRBV6-2 or TRBV6-3, the J call TRBJ1-5; 9 bases line up with TRBD1. This CDR3 spans 17 amino acids. Per the germline V gene, CDR1 is MNHEY and CDR2 is SVGEGT. J lost 2 bases, V lost 5 bases, and 10 bases had no gene match. The CDR3: CASSQGTGRLGNQPQHF. Here the CDR3 DNA reads TGTGCCAGCAGTCAGGGGACAGGGAGGCTAGGCAATCAGCCCCAGCATTTT.

The CDR3 protein is CASSLVGGGTEAFF. CDR3 in DNA: TGTGCCAGCAGCTTGGTCGGGGGGGGCACTGAAGCTTTCTTT. The chain is built from TRBV5-4 and TRBJ1-1; D may be TRBD1 (5 bases). V lost 0 bases and J lost 4, with 10 bases in between. CDR3 length: 14 amino acids. Germline CDR1 reads SGHNT; CDR2 reads YYREEE (reference sequence).

The V call is TRBV7-2, the J call TRBJ2-3, with a tentative D call TRBD2 (6 bases). The ends were cut back, 3 bases at V and 10 bases at J, with 20 bases in the middle. The germline gives CDR1 SGHTA, CDR2 FQGNSA. This CDR3 contains 15 residues. Here the CDR3 DNA reads TGTGCCAGCAGCTTTACCCCGAGAGGGCGGGGTCCGCAGTATTTT. It encodes CASSFTPRGRGPQYF.

This clone has a handful of counts. V and J are TRBV19 and TRBJ2-7; 11 bases fit TRBD2. Germline lookup yields CDR1 LNHDA and CDR2 SQIVND (reference sequence). The CDR3 runs to 14 residues. V lost 6 bases and J lost 8; bases outside the gene matches: 9. The CDR3 is CASSEIGTSGKQYF. The CDR3 coding sequence is TGTGCCAGTAGCGAGATAGGGACTAGCGGAAAGCAGTACTTC.

V and J are TRBV5-1 and TRBJ2-5; TRBD1 aligns across 9 bases. Per germline, CDR1 SGHRS and CDR2 YFSETQ. The ends lost 0 bases at V and 5 bases at J; junction bases unmatched: 5. CDR3 length equals 15 residues. CDR3 residues: CASSLGDRAPETQYF. DNA of the CDR3: TGCGCCAGCAGCTTGGGGGACAGGGCGCCGGAGACCCAGTACTTC.

Regarding this clone: Distinct nucleotide sequences in the sample also encode this CDR3. V gene TRBV28 combines with J gene TRBJ1-5; a possible D gene is TRBD1 (5 bases). The V gene's germline CDR1 is MDHEN and CDR2 SYDVKM. The CDR3 extends over 14 amino acids. V gave up 3 bases and J gave up 4 bases, with 10 bases separating them. The CDR3 DNA follows: TGTGCCAGCAGTTTTGGGCAGGGTAATCAGCCCCAGCATTTT. Translated, it gives CASSFGQGNQPQHF. Variable domain in full (rest from reference TRBV28 and TRBJ1-5): DVKVTQSSRYLVKRTGEKVFLECVQDMDHENMFWYRQDPGLGLRLIYFSYDVKMKEKGDIPEGYSVSREKKERFSLILESASTNQTSMYLCASSFGQGNQPQHFGDGTRLSIL.

The V and J genes are TRBV7-9 and TRBJ1-2; D is possibly TRBD1 (5 bases). The CDR3 contains 15 residues. Trimming took off 3 bases at V and 8 bases at J, with 19 bases between the two ends. Germline V lookup: CDR1 SEHNR, CDR2 FQNEAQ (reference sequence). The CDR3 DNA follows: TGTGCCAGCAGCTTCCCCGGGGGGGGAAGGGGAGGCTACACCTTC. Protein sequence: CASSFPGGGRGGYTF.

This chain links TRBV13 with TRBJ2-7; 11 nucleotides line up with TRBD2. CDR1 and CDR2 from the germline V gene are PRHDT and FYEKMQ (reference sequence). The CDR3 covers 13 residues. Trimming cost V 8 bases and J 3 bases; bases outside gene matches: 3. CDR3 loop: CASGTSGYYEQYF. The CDR3 bases are TGTGCCAGCGGGACTAGCGGATACTACGAGCAGTACTTC.

The chain couples TRBV4-3 to TRBJ2-1, with 7 bases identical to TRBD2. The CDR3 extends over 15 amino acids. V shed 6 bases and J 8 bases; nucleotides not matched to a gene: 13. Germline assignment: CDR1 LGHNA and CDR2 YSLEER. The chain's CDR3 is CASRHGAGAGYEQFF. CDR3 nucleotide sequence: TGCGCCAGCAGGCATGGCGCGGGAGCCGGCTATGAGCAGTTCTTC.

The chain combines TRBV7-8 with TRBJ1-1; D ambiguous. The CDR3 contains 14 residues. Germline CDR1 SGHVS, CDR2 FQNEAQ. V lost 3 bases, J lost 0 bases, and 8 bases lay in between. The CDR3 loop reads CASSFDGMNTEAFF. The DNA for the CDR3 is TGTGCCAGCAGCTTTGATGGCATGAACACTGAAGCTTTCTTT.

V gene TRBV12-3 or TRBV12-4 combines with J gene TRBJ2-3, with TRBD1 matching 7 bases. V trimming: 6 bases; J trimming: 7 bases; junction bases outside the gene matches: 7. The CDR3 totals 13 residues. The DNA for the CDR3 is TGTGCCAGCAGGGTAGACAGGGTGTATACGCAGTATTTT. It translates to CASRVDRVYTQYF.

V usage is TRBV20-1 and J usage is TRBJ1-5; perhaps TRBD1 as D (6 bases). CDR1 DFQATT and CDR2 SNEGSKA come from the germline V gene (reference sequence). The V end lost 3 bases, the J end lost 5 bases, and 11 bases lay between the germline ends. CDR3 length: 13 residues. The CDR3 here is CSASGPGDQPQHF. The CDR3 DNA sequence: TGCAGTGCTAGTGGCCCAGGGGATCAGCCCCAGCATTTT.

V is TRBV28 and J is TRBJ1-1, with 8 bases aligning to TRBD1. The V gene end was trimmed by 2 bases and the J gene end by 6 bases; junction bases not matched to a gene: 8. The germline V gene has CDR1 MDHEN and CDR2 SYDVKM. The CDR3 has 15 residues. The CDR3, as DNA: TGTGCCAGCAGTTTAGCTAGGACAGGGAGGGCTGAAGCTTTCTTT. Protein sequence: CASSLARTGRAEAFF. The full variable domain, completed using reference TRBV28 and TRBJ1-1, is DVKVTQSSRYLVKRTGEKVFLECVQDMDHENMFWYRQDPGLGLRLIYFSYDVKMKEKGDIPEGYSVSREKKERFSLILESASTNQTSMYLCASSLARTGRAEAFFGQGTRLTVV.

This chain connects TRBV29-1 to TRBJ2-3; no reliable D call. The CDR3 totals 14 residues. Trimming took 1 base from V and 0 from J, leaving 8 bases between them. Germline CDR1 is SQVTM and CDR2 is ANQGSEA. In nucleotides, the CDR3 is TGCAGCGTTGAAGCCCCCCATAGCACAGATACGCAGTATTTT. Translated, it gives CSVEAPHSTDTQYF.

For the CDR3, the DNA is TGTGCCTGGGGTCGGGAAGTGAACACTGAAGCTTTCTTT. This codes for CAWGREVNTEAFF. This chain joins TRBV30 and TRBJ1-1; D is undetermined. Germline-derived CDR1 and CDR2 are GTSNPN and SVGIG (reference sequence). This CDR3 comprises 13 residues. V gave up 5 bases and J gave up 0 bases, with 10 bases separating them.

This clone was counted a single time. The chain has TRBV7-2 and TRBJ1-5, with D maybe TRBD1 (6 bases). The CDR3 runs to 15 residues. Germline CDR1 and CDR2: SGHTA and FQGNSA. Trimming left V 4 bases short and J 7 bases short, with 17 bases between. This CDR3 is CASSSFGGAGQPQHF. The CDR3 DNA sequence: TGTGCCAGCAGCTCTTTCGGGGGCGCGGGACAGCCCCAGCATTTT.

This clone has just a few counts. The CDR3 coding sequence is TGTGCCAGTAGTATGGGAAGGGGCATGAACACTGAAGCTTTCTTT. Protein product: CASSMGRGMNTEAFF. This chain links TRBV19 with TRBJ1-1; a weak D match, TRBD1 (5 bases). The V gene's germline CDR1 is LNHDA and CDR2 SQIVND (reference sequence). This CDR3 has 15 residues. V lost 3 bases and J lost 0, with 11 bases in between.

The V and J genes are TRBV15 and TRBJ2-2; no reliable D call. The CDR3 sequence is 12 residues long. Trimming shortened V by 0 bases and J by 10 bases, and 6 bases separated the two germline ends. Germline V lookup: CDR1 LNHNV, CDR2 YYDKDF (reference sequence). The CDR3 here is CATSRDPAELFF. In nucleotides, the CDR3 is TGTGCCACCAGCAGAGACCCCGCGGAGCTGTTTTTT.

The V gene is TRBV12-3 or TRBV12-4, the J gene TRBJ1-1, with TRBD1 as a possible D gene (5 bases). CDR3 length: 13 residues. With 6 bases removed from V and 3 bases from J, the gap between germline ends came to 11 bases. The CDR3 DNA reads TGTGCCAGCAGCGCCTTGGGGGACACTGAAGCTTTCTTT. Its translation: CASSALGDTEAFF.

V is TRBV19 and J is TRBJ2-7, with TRBD1 as a possible D gene (5 bases). The germline gives CDR1 LNHDA, CDR2 SQIVND (reference sequence). V lost 3 bases and J lost 6, with 12 bases in between. This CDR3 spans 13 amino acids. CDR3 sequence (DNA): TGTGCCAGTAGTATTAGGGGCCCCAGCGAGCAGTACTTC. Translated: CASSIRGPSEQYF.

This clone was observed a few times. V usage is TRBV5-1 and J usage is TRBJ1-6; 8 positions agree with TRBD1. J was trimmed by 8 bases and V by 7 bases; bases with no gene match: 5. Germline loops: CDR1 SGHRS, CDR2 YFSETQ. This CDR3 has 13 residues. The CDR3 nucleotides read TGCGCCAGCCCGACAGGGGAAGATTCACCCCTCCACTTT. Protein sequence: CASPTGEDSPLHF. The entire variable domain, with the rest obtained from reference TRBV5-1 and TRBJ1-6, is as follows: KAGVTQTPRYLIKTRGQQVTLSCSPISGHRSVSWYQQTPGQGLQFLFEYFSETQRNKGNFPGRFSGRQFSNSRSEMNVSTLELGDSALYLCASPTGEDSPLHFGNGTRLTVT.

In nucleotides, the CDR3 is TGCGCCAGCAGCTTGGATGGGGACACTGAAGCTTTCTTT. It yields the protein CASSLDGDTEAFF. The rearrangement links TRBV5-1 to TRBJ1-1; D is unresolved. Germline loops: CDR1 SGHRS, CDR2 YFSETQ. This CDR3 region has 13 residues. V lost 0 bases to trimming and J lost 3 bases, with 6 bases between them.

The chain links TRBV29-1 to TRBJ1-1, with D uncertain. The ends were cut back, 8 bases at V and 4 bases at J, with 8 bases in the middle. CDR3 length equals 10 residues. In germline, CDR1 is SQVTM, CDR2 ANQGSEA. The CDR3 nucleotides are TGCAGCCCGTACCCCACTGAAGCTTTCTTT. It specifies CSPYPTEAFF.

The chain recombines TRBV28 with TRBJ2-2; unclear D gene. Trimming stripped 5 bases from V and 5 bases from J, with 3 bases between. CDR3 size: 11 residues. Germline loops: CDR1 MDHEN, CDR2 SYDVKM. The CDR3 loop reads CASSVTGELFF. For the CDR3, the DNA is TGTGCCAGCAGTGTAACCGGGGAGCTGTTTTTT.

The rearrangement links TRBV7-9 to TRBJ2-7; 8 bases fit TRBD1. V dropped 3 bases and J dropped 3; count of bases not matched to a gene: 7. CDR3 length: 15 residues. Germline loops: CDR1 SEHNR, CDR2 FQNEAQ (reference sequence). The CDR3 is CASSLTGEGGYEQYF. The CDR3 bases are TGTGCCAGCAGCTTGACAGGGGAAGGGGGCTACGAGCAGTACTTC.